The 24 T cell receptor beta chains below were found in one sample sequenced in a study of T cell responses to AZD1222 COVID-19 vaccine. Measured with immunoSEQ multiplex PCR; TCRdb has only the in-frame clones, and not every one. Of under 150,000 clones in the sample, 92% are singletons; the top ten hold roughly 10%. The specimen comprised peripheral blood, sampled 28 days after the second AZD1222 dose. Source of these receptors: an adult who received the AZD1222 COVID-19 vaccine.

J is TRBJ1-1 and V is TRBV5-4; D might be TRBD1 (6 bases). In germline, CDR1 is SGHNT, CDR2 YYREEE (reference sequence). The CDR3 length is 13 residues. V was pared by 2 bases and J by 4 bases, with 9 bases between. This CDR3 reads CASSLEGGTEAFF. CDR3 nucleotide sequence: TGTGCCAGCAGCTTAGAGGGGGGCACTGAAGCTTTCTTT. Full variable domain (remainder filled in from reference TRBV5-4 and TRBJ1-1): ETGVTQSPTHLIKTRGQQVTLRCSSQSGHNTVSWYQQALGQGPQFIFQYYREEENGRGNFPPRFSGLQFPNYSSELNVNALELDDSALYLCASSLEGGTEAFFGQGTRLTVV.

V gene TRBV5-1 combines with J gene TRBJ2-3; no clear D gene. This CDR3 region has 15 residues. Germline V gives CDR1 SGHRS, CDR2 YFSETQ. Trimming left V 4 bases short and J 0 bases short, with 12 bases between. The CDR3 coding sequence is TGCGCCAGCAGCCCCCGCGGCTTAAGCACAGATACGCAGTATTTT. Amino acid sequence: CASSPRGLSTDTQYF.

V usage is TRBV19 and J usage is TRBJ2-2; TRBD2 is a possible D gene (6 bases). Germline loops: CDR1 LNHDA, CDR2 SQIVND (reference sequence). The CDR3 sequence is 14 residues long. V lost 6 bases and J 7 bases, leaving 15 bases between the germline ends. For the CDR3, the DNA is TGTGCCAGTAGCGGGAGTACTGAAGGCGGGGAGCTGTTTTTT. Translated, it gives CASSGSTEGGELFF.

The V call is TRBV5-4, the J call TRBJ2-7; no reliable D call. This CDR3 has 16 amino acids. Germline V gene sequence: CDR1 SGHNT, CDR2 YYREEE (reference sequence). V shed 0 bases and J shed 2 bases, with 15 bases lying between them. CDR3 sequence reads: CASSLEGYGPPYEQYF. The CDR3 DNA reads TGTGCCAGCAGCTTGGAGGGATACGGGCCCCCCTACGAGCAGTACTTC.

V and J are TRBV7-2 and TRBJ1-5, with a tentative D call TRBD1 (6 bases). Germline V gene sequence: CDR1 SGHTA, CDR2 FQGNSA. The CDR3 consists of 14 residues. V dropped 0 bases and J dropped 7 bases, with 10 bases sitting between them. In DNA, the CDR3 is TGTGCCAGCAGCTTAGCCGATGGGGGCCAGCCCCAGCATTTT. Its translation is CASSLADGGQPQHF.

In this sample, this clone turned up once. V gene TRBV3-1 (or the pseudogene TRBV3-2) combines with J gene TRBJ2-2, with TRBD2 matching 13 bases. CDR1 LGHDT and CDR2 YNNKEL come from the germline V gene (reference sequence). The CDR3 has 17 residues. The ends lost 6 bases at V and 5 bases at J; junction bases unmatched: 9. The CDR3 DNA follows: TGTGCCAGCAGACAATCCGGGACTAGCGGGAAGACCGGGGAGCTGTTTTTT. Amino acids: CASRQSGTSGKTGELFF.

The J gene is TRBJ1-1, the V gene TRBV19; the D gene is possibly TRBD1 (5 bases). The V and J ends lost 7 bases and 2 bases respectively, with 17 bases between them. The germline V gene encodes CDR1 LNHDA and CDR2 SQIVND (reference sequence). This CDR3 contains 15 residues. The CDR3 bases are TGTGCCAGTAAAGAGGGTGGCAGGGTAAACACTGAAGCTTTCTTT. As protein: CASKEGGRVNTEAFF.

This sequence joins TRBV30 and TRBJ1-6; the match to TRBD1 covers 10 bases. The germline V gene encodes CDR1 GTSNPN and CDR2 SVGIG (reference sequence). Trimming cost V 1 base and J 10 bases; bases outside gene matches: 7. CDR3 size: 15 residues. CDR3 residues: CAWSGMTGGKSPLHF. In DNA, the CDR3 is TGTGCCTGGAGTGGTATGACAGGGGGCAAATCACCCCTCCACTTT.

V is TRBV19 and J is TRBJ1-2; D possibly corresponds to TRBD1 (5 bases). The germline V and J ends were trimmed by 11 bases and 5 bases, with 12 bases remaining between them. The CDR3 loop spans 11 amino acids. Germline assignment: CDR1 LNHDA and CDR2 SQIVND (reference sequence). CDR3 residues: CAVSGFYGYTF. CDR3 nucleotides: TGTGCCGTCTCAGGGTTTTATGGCTACACCTTC. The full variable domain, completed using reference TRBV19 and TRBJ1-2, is DGGITQSPKYLFRKEGQNVTLSCEQNLNHDAMYWYRQDPGQGLRLIYYSQIVNDFQKGDIAEGYSVSREKKESFPLTVTSAQKNPTAFYLCAVSGFYGYTFGSGTRLTVV.

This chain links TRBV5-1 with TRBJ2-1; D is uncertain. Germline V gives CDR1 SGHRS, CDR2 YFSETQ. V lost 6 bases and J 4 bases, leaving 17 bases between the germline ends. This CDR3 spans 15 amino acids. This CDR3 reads CASTSLGYGYNEQFF. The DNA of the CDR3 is TGCGCCAGCACCTCTCTGGGGTATGGTTACAATGAGCAGTTCTTC.

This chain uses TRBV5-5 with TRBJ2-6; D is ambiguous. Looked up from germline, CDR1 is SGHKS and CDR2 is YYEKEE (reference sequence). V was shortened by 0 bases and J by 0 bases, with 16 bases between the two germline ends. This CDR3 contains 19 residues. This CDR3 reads CASSLVLVELFSGANVLTF. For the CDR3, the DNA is TGTGCCAGCAGCTTGGTTCTGGTAGAGCTTTTCTCTGGGGCCAACGTCCTGACTTTC.

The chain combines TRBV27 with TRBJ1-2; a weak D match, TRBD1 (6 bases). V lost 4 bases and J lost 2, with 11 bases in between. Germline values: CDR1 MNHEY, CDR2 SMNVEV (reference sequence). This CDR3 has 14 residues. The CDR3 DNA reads TGTGCCAGCAGTTGGGCCACAGGGAACTATGGCTACACCTTC. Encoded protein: CASSWATGNYGYTF.

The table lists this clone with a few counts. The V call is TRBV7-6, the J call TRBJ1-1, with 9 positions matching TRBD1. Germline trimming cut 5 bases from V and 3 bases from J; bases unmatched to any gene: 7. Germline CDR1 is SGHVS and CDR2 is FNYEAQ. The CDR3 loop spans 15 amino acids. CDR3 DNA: TGTGCCAGCAGCGCTGCGGGACAGGGTTACACTGAAGCTTTCTTT. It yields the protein CASSAAGQGYTEAFF.

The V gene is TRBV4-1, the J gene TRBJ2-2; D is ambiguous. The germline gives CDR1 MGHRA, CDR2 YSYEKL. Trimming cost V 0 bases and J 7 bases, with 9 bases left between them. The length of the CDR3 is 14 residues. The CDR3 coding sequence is TGCGCCAGCAGCCAAGAAAGTTTAGTCGGGGAGCTGTTTTTT. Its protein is CASSQESLVGELFF.

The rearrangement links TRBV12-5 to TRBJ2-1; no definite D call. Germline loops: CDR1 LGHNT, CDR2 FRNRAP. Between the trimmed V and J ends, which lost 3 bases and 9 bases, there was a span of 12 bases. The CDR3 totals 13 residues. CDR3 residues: CASGFGFSTEQFF. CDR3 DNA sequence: TGTGCTAGTGGTTTCGGTTTCAGTACTGAGCAGTTCTTC.

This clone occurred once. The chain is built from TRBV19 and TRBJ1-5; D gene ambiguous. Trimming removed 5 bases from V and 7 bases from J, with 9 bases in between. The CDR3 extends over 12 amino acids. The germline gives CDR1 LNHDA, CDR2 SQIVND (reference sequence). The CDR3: CASSGMGQPQHF. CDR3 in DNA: TGTGCCAGTAGTGGCATGGGGCAGCCCCAGCATTTT.

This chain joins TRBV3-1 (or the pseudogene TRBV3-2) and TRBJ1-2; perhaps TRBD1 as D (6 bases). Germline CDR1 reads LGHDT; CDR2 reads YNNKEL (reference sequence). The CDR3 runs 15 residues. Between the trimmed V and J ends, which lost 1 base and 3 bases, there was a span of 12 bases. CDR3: CASSQGPGAYYGYTF. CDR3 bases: TGTGCCAGCAGCCAAGGACCGGGGGCTTACTATGGCTACACCTTC.

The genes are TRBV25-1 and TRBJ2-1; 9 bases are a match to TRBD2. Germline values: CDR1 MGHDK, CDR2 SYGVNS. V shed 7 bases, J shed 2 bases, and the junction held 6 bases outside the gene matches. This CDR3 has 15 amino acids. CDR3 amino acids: CASMAGLATYNEQFF. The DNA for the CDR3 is TGTGCCAGCATGGCGGGACTAGCCACCTACAATGAGCAGTTCTTC. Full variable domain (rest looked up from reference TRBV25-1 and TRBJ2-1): EADIYQTPRYLVIGTGKKITLECSQTMGHDKMYWYQQDPGMELHLIHYSYGVNSTEKGDLSSESTVSRIRTEHFPLTLESARPSHTSQYLCASMAGLATYNEQFFGPGTRLTVL.

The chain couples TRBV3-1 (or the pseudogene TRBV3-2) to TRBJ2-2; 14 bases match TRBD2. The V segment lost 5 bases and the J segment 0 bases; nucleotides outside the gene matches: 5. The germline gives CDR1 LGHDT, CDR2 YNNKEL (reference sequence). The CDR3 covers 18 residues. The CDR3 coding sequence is TGTGCCAGCAGCGTGGGACTAGCGGGGGAGTCGAACACCGGGGAGCTGTTTTTT. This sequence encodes CASSVGLAGESNTGELFF.

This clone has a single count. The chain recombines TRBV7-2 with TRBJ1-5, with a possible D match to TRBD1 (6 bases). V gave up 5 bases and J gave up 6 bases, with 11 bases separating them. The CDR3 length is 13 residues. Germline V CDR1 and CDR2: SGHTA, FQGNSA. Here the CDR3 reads CASSVQGSQPQHF. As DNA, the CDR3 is TGTGCCAGCAGCGTACAGGGTTCTCAGCCCCAGCATTTT.

The CDR3 loop reads CASSLLQLNTEAFF. In DNA, the CDR3 is TGTGCCAGCAGTTTGCTTCAACTGAACACTGAAGCTTTCTTT. The V call is TRBV28, the J call TRBJ1-1, with D unresolved. The germline CDR1 and CDR2 sequences are MDHEN and SYDVKM. The ends were cut back, 3 bases at V and 0 bases at J, with 8 bases in the middle. CDR3 size: 14 residues.

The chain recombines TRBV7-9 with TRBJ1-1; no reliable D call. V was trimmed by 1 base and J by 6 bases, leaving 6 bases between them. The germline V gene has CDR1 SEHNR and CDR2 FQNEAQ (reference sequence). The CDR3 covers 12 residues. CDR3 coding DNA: TGTGCCAGCAGCTTAGTATCGGCTGAAGCTTTCTTT. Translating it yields CASSLVSAEAFF.

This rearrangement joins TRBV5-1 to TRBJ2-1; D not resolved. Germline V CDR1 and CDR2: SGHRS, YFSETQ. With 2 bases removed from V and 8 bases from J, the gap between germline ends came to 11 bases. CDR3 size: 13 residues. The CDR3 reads CASSFNTRDEQFF. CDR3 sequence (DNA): TGCGCCAGCAGCTTTAACACTCGGGATGAGCAGTTCTTC.

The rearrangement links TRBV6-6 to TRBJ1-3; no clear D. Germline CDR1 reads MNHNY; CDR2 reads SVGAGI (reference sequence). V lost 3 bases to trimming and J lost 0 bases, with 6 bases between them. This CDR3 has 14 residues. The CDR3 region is CASSYLSSGNTIYF. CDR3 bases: TGTGCCAGCAGTTATTTGAGCTCTGGAAACACCATATATTTT.